This T cell receptor beta chain was retrieved from a study of early T cells in non-severe SARS-CoV-2 infection. Looking at the study overall: Chains were unpaired, as sequencing was done on bulk RNA from unsorted whole blood. Overall study results and limits: Using VDJdb, the matching emphasized anti-spike CD8 responses while missing private and CD4 specificities.

Each single cDNA molecule received a unique molecular identifier. TCRdb re-called the 5' RACE reads with MiXCR, one entry per CDR3 protein. Of 75,000 to 100,000 distinct CDR3 sequences in the sample, around 16% were seen once. V gave up 5 bases and J gave up 5 bases, with 7 bases separating them. The V gene's germline CDR1 is MDHEN and CDR2 SYDVKM. The CDR3 is made up of 11 amino acids. This clonotype is medium-sized. Its antigen is currently unknown. Material: whole blood. The chain carries TRBV28 and TRBJ2-7; D not certain. The clonotype was recovered from an adult who was a healthcare worker with PCR-confirmed SARS-CoV-2 infection or an uninfected control (not recorded which). The CDR3 here is CASSPAHEQYF. The CDR3, as DNA: TGTGCCAGCAGTCCGGCCCACGAGCAGTACTTC. Filled out from reference TRBV28 and TRBJ2-7, the complete variable domain reads DVKVTQSSRYLVKRTGEKVFLECVQDMDHENMFWYRQDPGLGLRLIYFSYDVKMKEKGDIPEGYSVSREKKERFSLILESASTNQTSMYLCASSPAHEQYFGPGTRLTVT.